This T cell receptor (beta chain) appears in the sequencing data of a study of T cells in Graves' hyperthyroidism and ophthalmopathy (dated by TCRdb to about 2019). Describing the broader study: Peripheral blood samples were taken at initial diagnosis, before any treatment was given. TCR V-J signatures able to tell the groups apart were searched for in a discovery cohort of around 95 patients, of whom 43 had Graves' ophthalmopathy and roughly 59 had stable Graves' hyperthyroidism. An independent validation cohort of 18 to 20 hyperthyroidism patients and 15 or so patients who later progressed to ophthalmopathy tested prospective prediction of ophthalmopathy. For training and testing, the 100 patients in the discovery cohort were randomly divided in a 7:3 ratio. The study also compared thyroid tissue and blood T-cell repertoires from 6 or 7 Graves' hyperthyroidism patients. Once sampling was done, hyperthyroidism patients were given methimazole at a starting dose of 30 mg daily, whereas ophthalmopathy patients were given high-dose intravenous methylprednisolone. The paper reports TCR Vbeta CDR3 sequencing of 140 or so peripheral blood samples: under 45 ophthalmopathy, under 80 hyperthyroidism and 17 progressor patients.

Hyperthyroidism patients were newly diagnosed, had a disease duration of under 2 months, and were aged 18 to 65 years. Exclusion was applied to patients with uncontrolled infections, other autoimmune diseases, pregnancy or lactation. Diagnoses were established on the basis of clinical symptoms, serum thyroxine and TRAb, thyroid ultrasound, and orbital computed tomography. For progressor patients, blood was drawn at the first diagnosis of hyperthyroidism, before any ophthalmopathy symptoms had appeared. PBMCs were isolated from 10 ml of fresh peripheral blood by Ficoll-Paque density gradient centrifugation. Progressor patients were defined as those initially diagnosed with Graves' hyperthyroidism in whom ophthalmopathy developed during follow-up. Total RNA was extracted using Trizol reagent, and RNA quality was assessed on an Agilent 2100 Bioanalyzer. The CDR3 numbers 18 residues from cysteine through phenylalanine. CDR3 DNA is the only sequence kept; it has 54 bases, read in frame from the first base. The trim is 0 bases for V and 7 bases for J, with a gap of 24 bases between the germline ends. The germline V gene (reference sequence) supplies CDR1 LGHDT and CDR2 YNNKEL.

Ten or more counts support this clonotype. Its antigen is not yet known. One base away there is no much larger clone; base qualities are not given. On the study overall, not on this receptor specifically: Most expanded thyroid clonotypes (frequency above 0.001) were also detected in blood, suggesting blood repertoires may reflect thyroid immune responses. In validation, progression to ophthalmopathy was predicted by the model with 70.59% sensitivity and 72.22% specificity, a median of about 6 months before onset. No statistical method was used to fix the sample size in advance, and group allocation was not hidden from the investigators. In cross-validation, a model built on a 13 V-J signature told ophthalmopathy apart from stable hyperthyroidism with about 90% sensitivity and around 81% specificity, and in testing the same model reached 80%/75%.

Amplification of TCR beta CDR3 regions was carried out from RNA transcripts. The TCR CDR3 was subjected to a first round of RT-PCR using the HTBI primer set and the Qiagen OneStep RT-PCR kit. Libraries were constructed in a second round of multiplex PCR, after which size selection and purification were performed. Libraries were sequenced paired-end with 100 bp reads on an Illumina HiSeq2000. The paper's data handling went like this. Raw data were processed with SOAPnuke, discarding reads with adapters, uncalled bases, mean Phred below 15, or no exact constant-primer or identifier match. COPE v1.2.5 was used to merge the high-quality paired reads, and each unique nucleotide sequence was defined as a clonotype. Clonotypes were aligned to IMGT TRBV, TRBD and TRBJ reference segments using MiTCR v1.1. Analysis was restricted to V-J combinations with a frequency above 0.0001, which covered roughly 99% of repertoires. A TCS score was defined as the ratio of F50 (clonal expansion) to E x V (chaos), with BLOSUM62-based TCRdist applied between CDR3 peptides within each V-J. Welch's t-statistics and random forest reduced fewer than 550 V-J features to 13, which were used in a naive Bayes classifier (R e1071). Using fastp at Q25 and MiXCR, TCRdb reprocessed the public reads and kept productive beta chains. One record per CDR3 amino acid sequence lists the most common genes and DNA. TCRdb, rather than the study authors, made the V and J calls. This sample lists approximately 370,000 distinct CDR3 sequences; 17% were detected once. Of the sample, 34% falls within the top ten clones.

Sample: blood. The clonotype originates from a woman aged 30 to 39 with Graves' hyperthyroidism that later progressed to Graves' ophthalmopathy. Recombination linked TRBV3-1 to TRBJ1-2, with no confidently assigned D gene. The CDR3 reads as follows: CASSQDPGVGGLRGGYTF. The DNA sequence is as follows: TGTGCCAGCAGCCAAGATCCTGGAGTCGGAGGGTTGAGAGGTGGCTACACCTTC.